This entry features one T cell receptor beta chain sequence. Assay: immunoSEQ multiplex PCR; the TCRdb copy retains only in-frame clones and omits some. The profile shows 60,000 or so clones, 91% of them singletons. This record belongs to a study of T cell changes during pregnancy in multiple sclerosis. The CDR3 has 15 amino acids. Looked up from germline, CDR1 is SGHTA and CDR2 is FQGNSA. V lost 3 bases, J lost 5 bases, and 17 bases lay in between. The chain uses TRBV7-2 and TRBJ2-7; D might be TRBD1 (6 bases). Sequences were derived from peripheral blood, sampled before pregnancy. This receptor was obtained from a female donor with multiple sclerosis, enrolled in a pregnancy study. The CDR3 DNA follows: TGTGCCAGCAGCTTGGTCCCAGGGGAATTCGACGAGCAGTACTTC. Residues: CASSLVPGEFDEQYF.